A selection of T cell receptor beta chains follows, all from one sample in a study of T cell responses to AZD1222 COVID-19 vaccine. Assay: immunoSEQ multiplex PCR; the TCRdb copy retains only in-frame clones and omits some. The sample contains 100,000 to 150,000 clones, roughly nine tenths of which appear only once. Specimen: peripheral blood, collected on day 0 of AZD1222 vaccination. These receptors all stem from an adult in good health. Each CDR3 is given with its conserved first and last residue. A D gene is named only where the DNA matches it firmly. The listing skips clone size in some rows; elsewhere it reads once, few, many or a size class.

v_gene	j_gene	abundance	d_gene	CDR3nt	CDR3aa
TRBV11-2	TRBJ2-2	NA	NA	TGTGCCAGCAACCTAACCCCCAGGAACACCGGGGAGCTGTTTTTT	CASNLTPRNTGELFF
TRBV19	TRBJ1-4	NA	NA	TGTGCCAGTACCTCGTGGAGGGGAGTTGAAAAACTGTTTTTT	CASTSWRGVEKLFF
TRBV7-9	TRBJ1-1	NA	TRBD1	TGTGCCAGCAGCTCCCAGGGGGGAGCGAACACTGAAGCTTTCTTT	CASSSQGGANTEAFF
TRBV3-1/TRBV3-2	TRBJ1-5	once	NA	TGTGCCAGCAGCCCGGGGAGGGAGAATCAGCCCCAGCATTTT	CASSPGRENQPQHF
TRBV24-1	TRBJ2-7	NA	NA	TGTGCCACCGCAGCAGGGGAAAGACGCGAGCAGTACTTC	CATAAGERREQYF
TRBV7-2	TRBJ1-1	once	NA	TGTGCCAGCAGCTTAGCTCTAATGGGCACTGAAGCTTTCTTT	CASSLALMGTEAFF
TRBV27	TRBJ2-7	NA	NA	TGTGCCAGCAGTTTATCCGCGAGGTACGAGCAGTACTTC	CASSLSARYEQYF
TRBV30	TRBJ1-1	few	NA	TGTGCCTGGTATCGTGGGGTGAACACTGAAGCTTTCTTT	CAWYRGVNTEAFF
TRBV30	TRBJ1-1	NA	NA	TGTGCCTGGATCTCACGGGCGAACACTGAAGCTTTCTTT	CAWISRANTEAFF
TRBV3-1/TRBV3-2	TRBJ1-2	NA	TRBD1	TGTGCCAGCAGCCAAGATCTTGCCAGGGGGTATGGCTACACCTTC	CASSQDLARGYGYTF
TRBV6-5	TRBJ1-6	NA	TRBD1	TGTGCCAGCAGGGGACAGAATAATTCACCCCTCCACTTT	CASRGQNNSPLHF
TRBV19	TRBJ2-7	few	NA	TGTGCCAGTAGTGTATCAGGGGGGAAGAGCTCCTACGAGCAGTACTTC	CASSVSGGKSSYEQYF
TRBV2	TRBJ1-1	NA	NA	TGTGCCAGCAAGAGGGCACCATGGAACACTGAAGCTTTCTTT	CASKRAPWNTEAFF
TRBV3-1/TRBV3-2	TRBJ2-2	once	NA	TGTGCCAGCAGCCCACAGGGGAACACCGGGGAGCTGTTTTTT	CASSPQGNTGELFF
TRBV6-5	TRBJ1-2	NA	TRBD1	TGTGCCAGCGTGGAAACCAGGGGGTCGGACTATGGCTACACCTTC	CASVETRGSDYGYTF
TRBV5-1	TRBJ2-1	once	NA	TGCGCCAGCAGCTTGTGGGAGGGGGCAGTTCAATCCAATGAGCAGTTCTTC	CASSLWEGAVQSNEQFF
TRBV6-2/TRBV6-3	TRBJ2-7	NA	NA	TGTGCCAGCAGCTCCCGAATGGAGCAGTACTTC	CASSSRMEQYF
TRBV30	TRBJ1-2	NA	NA	TGTGCCTCCTCTAGGGATTCAGCTAACTATGGCTACACCTTC	CASSRDSANYGYTF
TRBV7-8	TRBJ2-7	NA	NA	TGTGCCAGCAGCTTAAACCCGGTACCAGGAAGGCAGTACTTC	CASSLNPVPGRQYF
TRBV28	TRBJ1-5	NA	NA	TGTGCCAGCAGTCCCTTGGGACCTCAGCCCCAGCATTTT	CASSPLGPQPQHF
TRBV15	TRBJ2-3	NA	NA	TGTGCCACCAGCAGAGGGGAGGCCGTCACAGATACGCAGTATTTT	CATSRGEAVTDTQYF
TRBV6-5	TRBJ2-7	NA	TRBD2	TGTGCCAGCACCAGCGGGGGAAGCTTATACGAGCAGTACTTC	CASTSGGSLYEQYF
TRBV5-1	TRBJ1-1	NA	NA	TGCGCCAGCAGCTTGGAGGGAGCCCCTGAAGCTTTCTTT	CASSLEGAPEAFF
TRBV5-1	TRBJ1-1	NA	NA	TGCGCCAGCAGTGACCAACCGGGACGGGGGAACACTGAAGCTTTCTTT	CASSDQPGRGNTEAFF
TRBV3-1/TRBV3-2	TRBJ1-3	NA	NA	TGTGCCAGCAGCCCTTCACGGACAGCTGGAAACACCATATATTTT	CASSPSRTAGNTIYF
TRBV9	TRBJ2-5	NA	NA	TGTGCCAGCAGCGTAGCTACAAGACAAGGCGGCGAGACCCAGTACTTC	CASSVATRQGGETQYF
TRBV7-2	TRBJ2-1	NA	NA	TGTGCCAGCAGCTTCTCCGGGCCCCCAATCGGCAATGAGCAGTTCTTC	CASSFSGPPIGNEQFF
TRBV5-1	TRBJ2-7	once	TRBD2	TGCGCCAGCAGCTTGGCACTAGCGGGGGGACGGGGCTCCTACGAGCAGTACTTC	CASSLALAGGRGSYEQYF
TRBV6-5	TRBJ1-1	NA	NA	TGTGCCAGCAGAGGACAATCGAAGCCCACTGAAGCTTTCTTT	CASRGQSKPTEAFF
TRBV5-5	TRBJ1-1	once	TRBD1	TGTGCCAGCAGCTTGGAGGGACAGGGGACGGATGAAGCTTTCTTT	CASSLEGQGTDEAFF
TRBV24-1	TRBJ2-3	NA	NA	TGTGCCACCAGTGTCGTAAGCGGGAGCACAGATACGCAGTATTTT	CATSVVSGSTDTQYF
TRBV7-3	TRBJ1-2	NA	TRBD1	TGTGCCAGCAGCCCGGGTCAGGGGGAAGGCTACACCTTC	CASSPGQGEGYTF
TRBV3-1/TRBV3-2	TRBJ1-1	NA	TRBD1	TGTGCCAGCAGCCACACGACAGGGGAGGCTGAAGCTTTCTTT	CASSHTTGEAEAFF
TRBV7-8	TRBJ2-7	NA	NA	TGTGCCAGCAGCTTATGGGCCAGGGCCCCAGGCGAGCAGTACTTC	CASSLWARAPGEQYF
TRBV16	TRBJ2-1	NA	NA	TGTGCCAGCAGACCCCTAGGAGGCAATGAGCAGTTCTTC	CASRPLGGNEQFF
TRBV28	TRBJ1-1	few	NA	TGTGCCAGCACGCCTACCTCCGGGACAATCGACACTGAAGCTTTCTTT	CASTPTSGTIDTEAFF
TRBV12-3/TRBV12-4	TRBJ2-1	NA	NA	TGTGCCAGCAGTTCCCCCAGGGAGCAGTTCTTC	CASSSPREQFF
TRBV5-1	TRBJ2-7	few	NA	TGCGCCAGCAGCCCGGGGCTGGGCATCTCCTACGAGCAGTACTTC	CASSPGLGISYEQYF
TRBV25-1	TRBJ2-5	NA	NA	TGTGCCAGCAGTCCCGGGGGTACCCAGTACTTC	CASSPGGTQYF
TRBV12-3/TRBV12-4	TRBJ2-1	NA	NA	TGTGCCAGCGAGGGGGCTAGCGGCAATGAGCAGTTCTTC	CASEGASGNEQFF
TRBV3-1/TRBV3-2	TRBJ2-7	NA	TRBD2	TGTGCCAGCAGCCAAGGAGGCGGGGGTCTCATCTACGAGCAGTACTTC	CASSQGGGGLIYEQYF
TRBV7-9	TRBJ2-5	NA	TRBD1	TGTGCCAGCAGCGTGCGGACAGGGTGGCAAGAGACCCAGTACTTC	CASSVRTGWQETQYF
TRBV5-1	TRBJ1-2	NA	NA	TGCGCCAGCAACGCTCGGGACGGATCTTATCGGGGGGGCTACACCTTC	CASNARDGSYRGGYTF
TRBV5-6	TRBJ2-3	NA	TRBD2	TGTGCCAGCAGCTTGACTACTAGCGGGGGGAATACGCAGTATTTT	CASSLTTSGGNTQYF
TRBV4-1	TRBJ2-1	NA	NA	TGCGCCAGCAGCCAATACAGTAGTGAGCAGTTCTTC	CASSQYSSEQFF
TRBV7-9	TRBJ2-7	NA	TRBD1	TGTGCCAGCAGCTTAGAGGGGGCTGGGTACGAGCAGTACTTC	CASSLEGAGYEQYF
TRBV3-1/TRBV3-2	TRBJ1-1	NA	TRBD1	TGTGCCAGCAGCCAAGATAGGACAGGGGTTTCGATAGGCACTGAAGCTTTCTTT	CASSQDRTGVSIGTEAFF
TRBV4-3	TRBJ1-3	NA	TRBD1	TGCGCCAGCAGCCACCGGACAGGGCCGGGAGAAGGAAACACCATATATTTT	CASSHRTGPGEGNTIYF
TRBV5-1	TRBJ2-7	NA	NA	TGCGCCAGCCTCCCCGGACAGAAATACGAGCAGTACTTC	CASLPGQKYEQYF
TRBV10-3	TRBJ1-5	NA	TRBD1	TGTGCCATCAGTGAGTCCGACAGGGGTATCGTCAATCAGCCCCAGCATTTT	CAISESDRGIVNQPQHF
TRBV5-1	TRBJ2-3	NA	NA	TGCGCCAGCAGCCCCTCTCCGGGAGCCACAGATACGCAGTATTTT	CASSPSPGATDTQYF
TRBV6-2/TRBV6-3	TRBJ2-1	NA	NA	TGTGCCAGCAGTTGGTCCCCCTTACTTCGACAGAGCTCCTACAATGAGCAGTTCTTC	CASSWSPLLRQSSYNEQFF
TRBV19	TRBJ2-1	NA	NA	TGTGCCAGTAGTATTAGGGACAAAGCCGACAATGAGCAGTTCTTC	CASSIRDKADNEQFF
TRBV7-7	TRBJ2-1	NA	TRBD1	TGTGCCAGCAGCCCTGGACAGGGGGCGGTTGAGCAGTTCTTC	CASSPGQGAVEQFF
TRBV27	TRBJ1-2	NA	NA	TGTGCCAGCAGTACCCAGCGGGGGAGGGACTATGGCTACACCTTC	CASSTQRGRDYGYTF
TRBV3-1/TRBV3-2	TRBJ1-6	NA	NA	TGTGCCAGCAGCCAAGATAAGACGGCAGGCTTCAATTCACCCCTCCACTTT	CASSQDKTAGFNSPLHF
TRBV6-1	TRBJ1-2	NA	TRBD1	TGTGCCAGCAGTGAACTCGACAGGGGAGGGGGCTACACCTTC	CASSELDRGGGYTF
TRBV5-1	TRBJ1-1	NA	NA	TGCGCCAGCAGCTTGGGAGGGGTGGAGATTGAAGCTTTCTTT	CASSLGGVEIEAFF
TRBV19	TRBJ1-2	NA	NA	TGTGCCAGTAGTATACGGGGCGCTAACTATGGCTACACCTTC	CASSIRGANYGYTF
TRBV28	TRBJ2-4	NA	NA	TGTGCCAGCAGTCCCCTTAAAGGGCTACTAGCCAAAAACATTCAGTACTTC	CASSPLKGLLAKNIQYF